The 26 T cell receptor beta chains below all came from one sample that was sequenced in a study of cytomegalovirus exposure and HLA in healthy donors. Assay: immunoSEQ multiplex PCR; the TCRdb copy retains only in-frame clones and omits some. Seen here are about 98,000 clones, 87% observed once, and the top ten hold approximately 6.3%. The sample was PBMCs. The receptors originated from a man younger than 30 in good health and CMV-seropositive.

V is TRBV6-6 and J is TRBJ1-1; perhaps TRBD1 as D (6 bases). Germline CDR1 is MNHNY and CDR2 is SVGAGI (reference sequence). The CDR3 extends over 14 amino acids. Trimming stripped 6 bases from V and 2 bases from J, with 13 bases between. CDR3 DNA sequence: TGTGCCAGCAGAGAACCACAGGGAAACACTGAAGCTTTCTTT. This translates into CASREPQGNTEAFF.

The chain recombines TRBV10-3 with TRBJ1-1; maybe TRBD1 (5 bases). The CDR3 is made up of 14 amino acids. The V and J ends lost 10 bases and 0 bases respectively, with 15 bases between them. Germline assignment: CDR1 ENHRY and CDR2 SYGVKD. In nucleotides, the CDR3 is TGTGCCACTCTCAAGACAGATTTGAACACTGAAGCTTTCTTT. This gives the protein CATLKTDLNTEAFF.

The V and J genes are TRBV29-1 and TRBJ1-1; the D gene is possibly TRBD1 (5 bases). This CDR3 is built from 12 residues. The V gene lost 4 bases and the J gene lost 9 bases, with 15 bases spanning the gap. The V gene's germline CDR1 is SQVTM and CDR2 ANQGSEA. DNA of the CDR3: TGCAGCGTTGTTCCCGACAGACCCCAAGCTTTCTTT. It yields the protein CSVVPDRPQAFF.

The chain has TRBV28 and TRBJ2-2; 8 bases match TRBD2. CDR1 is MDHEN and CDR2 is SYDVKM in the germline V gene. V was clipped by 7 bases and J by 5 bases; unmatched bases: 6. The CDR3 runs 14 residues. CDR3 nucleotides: TGTGCCAGCACTACTAGCGGACCTACCGGGGAGCTGTTTTTT. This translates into CASTTSGPTGELFF.

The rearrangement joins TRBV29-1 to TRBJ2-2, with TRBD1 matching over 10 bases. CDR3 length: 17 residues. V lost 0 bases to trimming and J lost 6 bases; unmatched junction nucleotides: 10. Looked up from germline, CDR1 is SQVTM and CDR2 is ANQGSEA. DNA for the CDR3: TGCAGCGTTGAAGACCCGGTTCGGGACAGGGGCCCCGGGGAGCTGTTTTTT. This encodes CSVEDPVRDRGPGELFF.

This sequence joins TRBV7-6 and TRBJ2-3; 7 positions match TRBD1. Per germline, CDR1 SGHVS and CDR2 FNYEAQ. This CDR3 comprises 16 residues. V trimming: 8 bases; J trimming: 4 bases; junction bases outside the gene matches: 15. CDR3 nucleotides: TGTGCCAGCGCCTATTTCGAGGGGGCTGGGGCAGATACGCAGTATTTT. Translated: CASAYFEGAGADTQYF.

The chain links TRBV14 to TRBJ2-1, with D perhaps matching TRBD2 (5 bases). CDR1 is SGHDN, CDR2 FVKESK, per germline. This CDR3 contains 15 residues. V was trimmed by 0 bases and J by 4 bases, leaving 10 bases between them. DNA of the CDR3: TGTGCCAGCAGCCAAGAAAGCGGAACGTACAATGAGCAGTTCTTC. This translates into CASSQESGTYNEQFF.

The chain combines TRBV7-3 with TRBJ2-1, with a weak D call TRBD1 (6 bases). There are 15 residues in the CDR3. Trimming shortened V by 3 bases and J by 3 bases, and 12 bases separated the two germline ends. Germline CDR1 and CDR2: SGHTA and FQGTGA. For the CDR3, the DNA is TGTGCCAGCAGCTTCTCAGGACAGAACTACAATGAGCAGTTCTTC. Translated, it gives CASSFSGQNYNEQFF.

The CDR3: CASSLGPSGTNEQFF. DNA of the CDR3: TGTGCCAGCAGTTTAGGTCCTAGCGGGACCAATGAGCAGTTCTTC. V gene TRBV27 combines with J gene TRBJ2-1; 9 bases are a match to TRBD2. Germline V lookup: CDR1 MNHEY, CDR2 SMNVEV (reference sequence). Trimming removed 2 bases from V and 6 bases from J; junction bases left unmatched: 5. This CDR3 region has 15 residues.

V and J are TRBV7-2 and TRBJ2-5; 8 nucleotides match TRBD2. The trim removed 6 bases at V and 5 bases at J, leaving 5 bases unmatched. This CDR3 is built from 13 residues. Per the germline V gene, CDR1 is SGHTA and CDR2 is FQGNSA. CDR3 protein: CASRGGLGETQYF. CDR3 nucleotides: TGTGCCAGCAGAGGGGGACTAGGGGAGACCCAGTACTTC.

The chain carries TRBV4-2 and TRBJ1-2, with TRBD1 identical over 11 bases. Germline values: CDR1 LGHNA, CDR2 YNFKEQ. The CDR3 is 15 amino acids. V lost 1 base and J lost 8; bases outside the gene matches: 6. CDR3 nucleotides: TGTGCCAGCAGCCAAGGGGACAGGGGGTTTGAGGGCTACACCTTC. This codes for CASSQGDRGFEGYTF.

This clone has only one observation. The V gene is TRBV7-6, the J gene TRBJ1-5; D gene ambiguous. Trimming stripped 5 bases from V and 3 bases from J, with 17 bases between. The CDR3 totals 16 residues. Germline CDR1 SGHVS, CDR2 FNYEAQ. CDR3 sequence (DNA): TGTGCCAGCAGCCCAACGGACCGGGGATTCAATCAGCCCCAGCATTTT. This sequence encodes CASSPTDRGFNQPQHF.

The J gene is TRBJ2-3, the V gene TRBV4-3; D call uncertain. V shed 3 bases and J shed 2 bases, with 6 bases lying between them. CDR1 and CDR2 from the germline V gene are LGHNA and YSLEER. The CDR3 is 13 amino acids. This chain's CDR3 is CASSHPDTDTQYF. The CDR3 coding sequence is TGCGCCAGCAGCCACCCAGACACAGATACGCAGTATTTT.

CDR3 protein: CASSYNPVNTEAFF. DNA of the CDR3: TGTGCCAGCAGCTATAACCCAGTGAACACTGAAGCTTTCTTT. J is TRBJ1-1 and V is TRBV7-2; the D is unclear. The CDR3 consists of 14 residues. Germline CDR1 reads SGHTA; CDR2 reads FQGNSA. Deletions cut 4 bases from V and 0 bases from J, with 9 bases between.

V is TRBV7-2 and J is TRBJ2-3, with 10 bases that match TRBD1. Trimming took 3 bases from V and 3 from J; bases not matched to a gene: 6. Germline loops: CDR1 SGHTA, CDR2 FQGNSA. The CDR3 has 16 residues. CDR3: CASSLTPGQGTDTQYF. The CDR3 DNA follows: TGTGCCAGCAGCTTGACTCCGGGACAGGGGACAGATACGCAGTATTTT.

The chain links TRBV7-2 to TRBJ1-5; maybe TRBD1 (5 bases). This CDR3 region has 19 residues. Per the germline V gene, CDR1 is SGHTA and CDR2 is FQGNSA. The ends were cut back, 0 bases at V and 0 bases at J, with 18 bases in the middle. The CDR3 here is CASSLATAGDQYSNQPQHF. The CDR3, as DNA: TGTGCCAGCAGCTTAGCAACAGCGGGGGACCAATATAGCAATCAGCCCCAGCATTTT.

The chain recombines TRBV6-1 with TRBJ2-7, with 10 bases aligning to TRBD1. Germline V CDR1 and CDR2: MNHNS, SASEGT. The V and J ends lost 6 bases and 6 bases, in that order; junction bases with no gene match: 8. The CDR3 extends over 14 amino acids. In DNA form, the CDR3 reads TGTGCCAGCAGCCCAGACAGGGGGCGTAGCGAGCAGTACTTC. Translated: CASSPDRGRSEQYF.

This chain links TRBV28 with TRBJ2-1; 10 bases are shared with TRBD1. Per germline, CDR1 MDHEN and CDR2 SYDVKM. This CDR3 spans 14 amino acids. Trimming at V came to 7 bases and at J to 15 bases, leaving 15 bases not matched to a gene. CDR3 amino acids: CASIDRGLIELRFF. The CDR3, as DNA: TGTGCCAGCATCGACAGGGGGCTGATCGAGCTCAGGTTCTTC.

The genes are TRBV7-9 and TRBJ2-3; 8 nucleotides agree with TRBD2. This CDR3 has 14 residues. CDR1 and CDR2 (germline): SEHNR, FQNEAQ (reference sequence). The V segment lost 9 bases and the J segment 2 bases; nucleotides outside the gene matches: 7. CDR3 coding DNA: TGTGCCAGTCGGGGGGGGGCCAACACAGATACGCAGTATTTT. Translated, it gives CASRGGANTDTQYF.

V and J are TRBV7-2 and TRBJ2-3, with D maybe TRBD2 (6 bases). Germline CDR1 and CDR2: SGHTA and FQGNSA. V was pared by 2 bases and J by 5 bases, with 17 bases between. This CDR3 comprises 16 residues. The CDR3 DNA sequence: TGTGCCAGCAGCTTACAACACGGGAGCCCATTAGATACGCAGTATTTT. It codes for CASSLQHGSPLDTQYF.

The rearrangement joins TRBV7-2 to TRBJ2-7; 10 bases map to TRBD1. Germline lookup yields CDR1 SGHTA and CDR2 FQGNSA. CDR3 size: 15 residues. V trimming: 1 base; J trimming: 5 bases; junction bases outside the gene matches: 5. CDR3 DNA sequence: TGTGCCAGCAGCTTAGTCTGGACAGGGGGTAACGAGCAGTACTTC. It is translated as CASSLVWTGGNEQYF.

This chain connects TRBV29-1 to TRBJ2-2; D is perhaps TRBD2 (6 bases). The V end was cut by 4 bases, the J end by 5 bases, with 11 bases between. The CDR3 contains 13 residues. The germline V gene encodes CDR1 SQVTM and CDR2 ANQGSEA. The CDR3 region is CSVGLAFTGELFF. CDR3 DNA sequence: TGCAGCGTTGGCCTAGCGTTTACCGGGGAGCTGTTTTTT.

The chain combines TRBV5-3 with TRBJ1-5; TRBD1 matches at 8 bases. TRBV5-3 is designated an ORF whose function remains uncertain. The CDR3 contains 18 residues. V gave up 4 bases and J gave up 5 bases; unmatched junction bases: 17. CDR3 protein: CARSLLLDRAKKDQPQHF. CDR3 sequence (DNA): TGTGCCAGAAGCCTGCTTTTGGACAGGGCAAAAAAGGATCAGCCCCAGCATTTT.

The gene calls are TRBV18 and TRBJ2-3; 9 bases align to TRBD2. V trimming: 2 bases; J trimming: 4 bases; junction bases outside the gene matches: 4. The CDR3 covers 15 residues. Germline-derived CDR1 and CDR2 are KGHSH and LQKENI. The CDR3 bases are TGTGCCAGCTCACCATTGCGGGGGGGCTCAGATACGCAGTATTTT. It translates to CASSPLRGGSDTQYF. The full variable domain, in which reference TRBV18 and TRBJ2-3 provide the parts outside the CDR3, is NAGVMQNPRHLVRRRGQEARLRCSPMKGHSHVYWYRQLPEEGLKFMVYLQKENIIDESGMPKERFSAEFPKEGPSILRIQQVVRGDSAAYFCASSPLRGGSDTQYFGPGTRLTVL.

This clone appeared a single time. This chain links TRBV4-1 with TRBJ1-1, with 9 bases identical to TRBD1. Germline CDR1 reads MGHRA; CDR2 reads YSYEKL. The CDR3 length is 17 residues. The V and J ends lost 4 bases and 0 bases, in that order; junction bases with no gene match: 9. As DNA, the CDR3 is TGCGCCAGCAGCCTCGAAACCGGGACAGGGATGAACACTGAAGCTTTCTTT. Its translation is CASSLETGTGMNTEAFF.

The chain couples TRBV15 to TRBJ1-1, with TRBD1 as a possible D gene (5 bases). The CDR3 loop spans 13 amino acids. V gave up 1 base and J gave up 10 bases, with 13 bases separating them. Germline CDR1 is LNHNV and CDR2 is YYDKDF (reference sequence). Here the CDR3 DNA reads TGTGCCACCAGCAGAGCCCAGGGCGGGGGAGCTTTCTTT. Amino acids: CATSRAQGGGAFF.